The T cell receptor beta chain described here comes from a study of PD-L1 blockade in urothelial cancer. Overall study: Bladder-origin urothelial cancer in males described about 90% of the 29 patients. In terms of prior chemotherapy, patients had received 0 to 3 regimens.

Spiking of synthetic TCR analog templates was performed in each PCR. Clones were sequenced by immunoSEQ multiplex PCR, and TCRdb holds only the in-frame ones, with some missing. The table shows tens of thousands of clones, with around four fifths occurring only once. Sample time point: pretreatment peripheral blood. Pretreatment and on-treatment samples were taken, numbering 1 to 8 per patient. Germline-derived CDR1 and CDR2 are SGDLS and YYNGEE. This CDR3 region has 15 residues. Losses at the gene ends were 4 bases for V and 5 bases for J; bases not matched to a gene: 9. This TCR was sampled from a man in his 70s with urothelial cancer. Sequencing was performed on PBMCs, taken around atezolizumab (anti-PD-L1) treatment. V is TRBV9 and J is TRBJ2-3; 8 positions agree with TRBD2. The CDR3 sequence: CASSSQAGVGDTQYF. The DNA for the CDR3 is TGTGCCAGCAGCTCACAAGCGGGAGTGGGAGATACGCAGTATTTT.